Below, one T cell receptor beta chain is given with its context. This sample is drawn from a study of blood T cell repertoires in COVID-19. The protocol was immunoSEQ multiplex PCR, while the TCRdb copy is restricted to in-frame clones and leaves out a portion. The table records a few hundred thousand clones, about 90% of them present only once. V lost 0 bases and J lost 4, with 12 bases in between. This CDR3 spans 15 amino acids. Germline CDR1 is MGHRA and CDR2 is YSYEKL. The receptor comes from a woman aged 18-29 years with acute COVID-19. Sequenced sample: PBMCs or T cells enriched from blood (not recorded which). The chain combines TRBV4-1 with TRBJ1-2; a weak D match, TRBD1 (6 bases). CDR3 nucleotides: TGCGCCAGCAGCCAAGAGAAACTAGGGGGCTATGGCTACACCTTC. Amino acids: CASSQEKLGGYGYTF.